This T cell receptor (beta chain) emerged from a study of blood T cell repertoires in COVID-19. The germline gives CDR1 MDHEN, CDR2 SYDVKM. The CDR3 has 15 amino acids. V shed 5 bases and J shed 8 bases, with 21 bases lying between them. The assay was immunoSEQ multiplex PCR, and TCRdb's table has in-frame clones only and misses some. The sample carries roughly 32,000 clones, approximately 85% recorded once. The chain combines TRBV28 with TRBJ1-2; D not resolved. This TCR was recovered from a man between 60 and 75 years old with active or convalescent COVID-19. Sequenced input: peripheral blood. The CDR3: CASSTPGSQVLGYTF. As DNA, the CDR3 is TGTGCCAGCAGTACCCCAGGATCCCAAGTCTTAGGCTACACCTTC.